The source of this TCR beta chain is a study of cytomegalovirus exposure and HLA in healthy donors. Study-level findings and limits: Per published accounts, TCR beta sequences correctly predicted the HLA-A and HLA-B alleles of most subjects.

Looked up from germline, CDR1 is MNHEY and CDR2 is SMNVEV (reference sequence). The CDR3 is made up of 14 amino acids. The junction had 1 base not matched to a gene; V was cut back by 3 bases and J by 4 bases. Donors were nominally healthy when sampled, though unrecorded immune exposures were likely. In the case of this clone: Its target is unknown. Other DNA sequences within the sample encode an identical CDR3.

PCR primers comprised 60 Vbeta and 13 Jbeta primers. Generated by immunoSEQ multiplex PCR, the TCRdb table keeps only in-frame clones and is missing some. The sample yields around 140,000 clones, 78% seen once. Material for sequencing was PBMCs. The chain has TRBV27 and TRBJ2-7; TRBD2 matches at 12 bases. The clonotype comes from a woman aged 18-29 years in good health and CMV-seronegative. Here the CDR3 reads CASSLGTSGYEQYF. The CDR3 DNA reads as TGTGCCAGCAGTTTGGGGACTAGCGGGTACGAGCAGTACTTC.